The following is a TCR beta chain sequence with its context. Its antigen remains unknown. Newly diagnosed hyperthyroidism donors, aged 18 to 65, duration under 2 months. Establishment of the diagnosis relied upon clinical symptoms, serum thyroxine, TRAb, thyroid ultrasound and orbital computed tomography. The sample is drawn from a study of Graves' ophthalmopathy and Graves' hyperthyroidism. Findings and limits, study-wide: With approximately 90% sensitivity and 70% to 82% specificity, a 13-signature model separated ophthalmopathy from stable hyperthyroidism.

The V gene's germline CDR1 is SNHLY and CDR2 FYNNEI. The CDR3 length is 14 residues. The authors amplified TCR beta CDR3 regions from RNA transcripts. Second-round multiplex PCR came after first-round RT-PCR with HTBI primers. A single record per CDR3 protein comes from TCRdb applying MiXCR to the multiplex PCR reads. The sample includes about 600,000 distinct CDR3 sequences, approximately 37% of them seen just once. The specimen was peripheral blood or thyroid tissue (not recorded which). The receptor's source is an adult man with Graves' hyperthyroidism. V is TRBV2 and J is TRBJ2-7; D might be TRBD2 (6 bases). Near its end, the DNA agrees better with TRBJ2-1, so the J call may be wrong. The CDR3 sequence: CASSTRGSEDEQFF. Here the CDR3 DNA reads TGTGCCAGCAGCACTCGGGGGAGTGAGGATGAGCAGTTCTTC.